The 29 T cell receptor beta chains below all came from one sample that was sequenced in a study of blood T cell repertoires in COVID-19 (dated by TCRdb to the early 2020s). Receptor libraries were prepared by the immunoSEQ multiplex PCR assay. The table comes from immuneACCESS by way of TCRdb, which keeps in-frame sequences with V and J called. Part of the clones is missing from these tables; in studies checked, under half for an unresolved V gene and the rest for unknown reasons. The sample table holds about 380,000 clones, of which around 89% were seen once. Together, the top ten hold 1.2% of the sample. Specimen: PBMCs or T cells enriched from blood (not recorded which). These receptors all come from a woman younger than 30 who had recovered from COVID-19.

This clone was recorded at least ten times. This chain connects TRBV6-2 or TRBV6-3 to TRBJ2-7, with 7 bases matching TRBD1. The germline V gene has CDR1 MNHEY and CDR2 SVGEGT. The CDR3 totals 13 residues. J gave up 5 bases and V 6 bases, and 7 bases lay outside the gene matches. In DNA form, the CDR3 reads TGTGCCAGCAGCTCGAAAGACAGGGACGAGCAGTACTTC. Residues: CASSSKDRDEQYF.

This clone has just a few counts. The chain couples TRBV3-1 (or the pseudogene TRBV3-2) to TRBJ1-4; no definite D call. CDR3 length: 13 amino acids. Germline loops: CDR1 LGHDT, CDR2 YNNKEL (reference sequence). V was pared by 2 bases and J by 10 bases, with 11 bases between. The CDR3 DNA reads TGTGCCAGCAGCCAATTATCGGGTTCAAAACTGTTTTTT. Its translation is CASSQLSGSKLFF.

The CDR3 DNA is TGTGCCAGCAGCCGCCGGACGGGGGGAAGCACAGATACGCAGTATTTT. It translates to CASSRRTGGSTDTQYF. V gene TRBV11-3 combines with J gene TRBJ2-3; 7 positions agree with TRBD2. The CDR3 sequence is 16 residues long. Per the germline V gene, CDR1 is SGHNT and CDR2 is YENEEA. V dropped 5 bases and J dropped 0; count of bases not matched to a gene: 8.

The gene calls are TRBV12-3 or TRBV12-4 and TRBJ1-2; D ambiguous. The CDR3 has 13 amino acids. The V and J ends lost 0 bases and 1 base respectively, with 3 bases between them. The CDR3 reads CASSLASNYGYTF. In nucleotides, the CDR3 is TGTGCCAGCAGTTTAGCCAGTAACTATGGCTACACCTTC.

The chain joins TRBV29-1 to TRBJ2-1, with D maybe TRBD1 (6 bases). The V and J ends lost 5 bases and 6 bases respectively, with 14 bases between them. Germline CDR1 and CDR2: SQVTM and ANQGSEA. The CDR3 extends over 13 amino acids. The CDR3 sequence is CSVTGSPGNEQFF. CDR3 coding DNA: TGCAGCGTTACAGGGTCGCCAGGCAATGAGCAGTTCTTC.

This rearrangement joins TRBV19 to TRBJ2-1; D remains ambiguous. Between the trimmed V and J ends, which lost 3 bases and 4 bases, there was a span of 7 bases. The CDR3 consists of 13 residues. Germline CDR1 and CDR2: LNHDA and SQIVND (reference sequence). The CDR3 reads CASSIRQYNEQFF. The CDR3 DNA follows: TGTGCCAGTAGTATCAGGCAATACAATGAGCAGTTCTTC.

V gene TRBV7-9 combines with J gene TRBJ1-1; 8 nucleotides agree with TRBD1. The CDR3 loop spans 17 amino acids. V shed 5 bases and J 2 bases; nucleotides not matched to a gene: 13. CDR1 is SEHNR, CDR2 FQNEAQ, per germline (reference sequence). This chain's CDR3 is CASSLRQGHVYNTEAFF. In DNA form, the CDR3 reads TGTGCCAGCAGCCTCCGACAGGGGCATGTGTATAACACTGAAGCTTTCTTT. Drawing the rest from reference TRBV7-9 and TRBJ1-1, the complete variable domain is DTGVSQNPRHKITKRGQNVTFRCDPISEHNRLYWYRQTLGQGPEFLTYFQNEAQLEKSRLLSDRFSAERPKGSFSTLEIQRTEQGDSAMYLCASSLRQGHVYNTEAFFGQGTRLTVV.

This clone occurred once. This chain connects TRBV6-5 to TRBJ1-1; maybe TRBD1 (5 bases). Germline loops: CDR1 MNHEY, CDR2 SVGAGI. V dropped 5 bases and J dropped 1 base, with 11 bases sitting between them. The CDR3 has 14 residues. The CDR3 bases are TGTGCCAGCAGTCCCCGGACACAGAACACTGAAGCTTTCTTT. This sequence encodes CASSPRTQNTEAFF.

The chain recombines TRBV5-4 with TRBJ1-6, with 8 bases identical to TRBD1. Trimming at V came to 2 bases and at J to 5 bases, leaving 6 bases not matched to a gene. This CDR3 region has 16 residues. CDR1 is SGHNT and CDR2 is YYREEE in the germline V gene (reference sequence). This CDR3 is CASSLGRGLNNSPLHF. The CDR3 nucleotides read TGTGCCAGCAGCTTAGGCAGGGGGCTTAATAATTCACCCCTCCACTTT.

This chain uses TRBV28 with TRBJ2-7; 9 bases match TRBD1. Losses at the gene ends were 3 bases for V and 4 bases for J; bases not matched to a gene: 7. The CDR3 length is 15 residues. The germline gives CDR1 MDHEN, CDR2 SYDVKM. CDR3 in DNA: TGTGCCAGCAGTTTGCGACAGGGGGGGAGATACGAGCAGTACTTC. Its translation is CASSLRQGGRYEQYF.

CDR3 amino acids: CASEVQRYGYTF. The CDR3 DNA is TGTGCCAGCGAGGTGCAGCGATATGGCTACACCTTC. The chain is built from TRBV2 and TRBJ1-2; D ambiguous. Germline-derived CDR1 and CDR2 are SNHLY and FYNNEI. CDR3 length: 12 residues. Trimming left V 8 bases short and J 5 bases short, with 12 bases between.

This clone has a single count. V is TRBV4-1 and J is TRBJ1-1; TRBD1 is a possible D gene (5 bases). This CDR3 has 19 residues. Trimming removed 3 bases from V and 8 bases from J, with 31 bases in between. Germline-derived CDR1 and CDR2 are MGHRA and YSYEKL. The CDR3 here is CASSHFGLVAIDRGAEAFF. In DNA form, the CDR3 reads TGCGCCAGCAGCCATTTCGGTTTGGTCGCGATCGATAGGGGTGCGGAAGCTTTCTTT.

The chain carries TRBV30 and TRBJ2-1, with 10 bases matching TRBD2. J gave up 10 bases and V 0 bases, and 6 bases lay outside the gene matches. This CDR3 has 14 amino acids. The germline CDR1 and CDR2 sequences are GTSNPN and SVGIG (reference sequence). For the CDR3, the DNA is TGTGCCTGGAGTGTAAGCGGGGGGGCAGGAGAGCAGTTCTTC. Amino acid sequence: CAWSVSGGAGEQFF.

The chain has TRBV6-1 and TRBJ1-6, with D tentatively TRBD1 (5 bases). Trimming took off 1 base at V and 5 bases at J, with 9 bases between the two ends. Germline V gene lookup returns CDR1 MNHNS and CDR2 SASEGT. The length of the CDR3 is 15 residues. The CDR3 coding sequence is TGTGCCAGCAGTGAAGACAGGTCGAATAATTCACCCCTCCACTTT. Translating it yields CASSEDRSNNSPLHF.

This chain joins TRBV5-4 and TRBJ2-5; 7 bases are shared with TRBD1. J was trimmed by 5 bases and V by 4 bases; bases with no gene match: 20. Germline lookup yields CDR1 SGHNT and CDR2 YYREEE (reference sequence). This CDR3 has 18 residues. The CDR3 region has the DNA TGTGCCAGCAGCGCGTTCGGAACAGGGGTTTTGGATTCGGAGACCCAGTACTTC. It is translated as CASSAFGTGVLDSETQYF.

This clone was observed a handful of times. The chain employs TRBV5-1 and TRBJ2-1, with 8 nucleotides matching TRBD2. This CDR3 is 16 amino acids long. The V segment lost 0 bases and the J segment 4 bases; nucleotides outside the gene matches: 6. Germline assignment: CDR1 SGHRS and CDR2 YFSETQ. CDR3 region: CASSLVPGGPYNEQFF. For the CDR3, the DNA is TGCGCCAGCAGCTTGGTCCCGGGGGGGCCGTACAATGAGCAGTTCTTC.

The V gene is TRBV6-6, the J gene TRBJ1-3, with a tentative D call TRBD1 (6 bases). V lost 6 bases and J 0 bases, leaving 12 bases between the germline ends. The CDR3 extends over 15 amino acids. CDR1 and CDR2 (germline): MNHNY, SVGAGI (reference sequence). The DNA for the CDR3 is TGTGCCAGCAGCCCCCGGACAGTCTCTGGAAACACCATATATTTT. Its protein is CASSPRTVSGNTIYF.

This chain joins TRBV19 and TRBJ1-5, with a tentative D call TRBD1 (5 bases). Trimming left V 7 bases short and J 6 bases short, with 13 bases between. This CDR3 region has 13 residues. Germline V gives CDR1 LNHDA, CDR2 SQIVND (reference sequence). The CDR3 loop reads CASTPGGSQPQHF. As DNA, the CDR3 is TGTGCCAGTACCCCGGGGGGTAGTCAGCCCCAGCATTTT.

V usage is TRBV14 and J usage is TRBJ2-3, with a tentative D call TRBD1 (6 bases). Germline V gives CDR1 SGHDN, CDR2 FVKESK. Trimming stripped 4 bases from V and 2 bases from J, with 16 bases between. The CDR3 is 16 amino acids. This CDR3 is CASSPTSGALTDTQYF. CDR3 in DNA: TGTGCCAGCAGCCCCACTTCAGGGGCCCTCACAGATACGCAGTATTTT.

The V call is TRBV15, the J call TRBJ2-5; D call uncertain. Trimming stripped 1 base from V and 1 base from J, with 7 bases between. From germline, CDR1 is LNHNV and CDR2 YYDKDF (reference sequence). This CDR3 is 14 amino acids long. The CDR3 nucleotides read TGTGCCACCAGCAGAGTTCGCGGCCAAGAGACCCAGTACTTC. The encoded protein is CATSRVRGQETQYF.

This clone was seen just once. The chain links TRBV6-1 to TRBJ1-6; a weak D match, TRBD1 (5 bases). V gave up 2 bases and J gave up 1 base, with 9 bases separating them. Germline values: CDR1 MNHNS, CDR2 SASEGT. The CDR3 length is 16 residues. The CDR3, as DNA: TGTGCCAGCAGTGAAAGCGGGGCGTCCTATAATTCACCCCTCCACTTT. Protein product: CASSESGASYNSPLHF.

V usage is TRBV7-6 and J usage is TRBJ2-7, with a possible D match to TRBD2 (5 bases). The germline V gene has CDR1 SGHVS and CDR2 FNYEAQ. Trimming removed 8 bases from V and 3 bases from J, with 20 bases in between. The CDR3 loop spans 15 amino acids. CDR3 nucleotides: TGTGCCAGCGCCTCAGCGGCCGAATCTCTCTACGAGCAGTACTTC. Translation: CASASAAESLYEQYF.

The rearrangement uses TRBV29-1 and TRBJ1-1, with TRBD1 as a possible D gene (5 bases). V was pared by 4 bases and J by 7 bases, with 10 bases between. Germline V gene data show CDR1 as SQVTM and CDR2 as ANQGSEA. The CDR3 extends over 11 amino acids. CDR3: CSVGGDYEAFF. CDR3 DNA sequence: TGCAGCGTTGGGGGGGATTATGAAGCTTTCTTT.

The V gene is TRBV6-5, the J gene TRBJ1-5; D is possibly TRBD1 (6 bases). Germline-derived CDR1 and CDR2 are MNHEY and SVGAGI. The V end lost 2 bases, the J end lost 5 bases, and 16 bases lay between the germline ends. The CDR3 is made up of 16 amino acids. The CDR3 loop is CASSYLGGQSDQPQHF. DNA for the CDR3: TGTGCCAGCAGTTACCTCGGGGGGCAAAGCGATCAGCCCCAGCATTTT.

This chain connects TRBV7-3 to TRBJ1-5; tentatively, D is TRBD1 (6 bases). The CDR3 runs to 15 residues. Trimming removed 5 bases from V and 0 bases from J, with 11 bases in between. Germline loops: CDR1 SGHTA, CDR2 FQGTGA. As DNA, the CDR3 is TGTGCCAGCAGCCCGCGGACAGATAGCAATCAGCCCCAGCATTTT. Translating gives CASSPRTDSNQPQHF.

This chain joins TRBV5-1 and TRBJ1-6; D unclear. V was shortened by 1 base and J by 15 bases, with 8 bases between the two germline ends. The CDR3 is 11 amino acids. From germline, CDR1 is SGHRS and CDR2 YFSETQ. For the CDR3, the DNA is TGCGCCAGCAGCTTGACGGGTAACCTCCACTTT. It translates to CASSLTGNLHF.

The chain combines TRBV27 with TRBJ2-3, with 9 nucleotides matching TRBD1. With V trimmed by 3 bases and J by 5 bases, 6 bases remained unmatched. CDR1 MNHEY and CDR2 SMNVEV come from the germline V gene (reference sequence). The CDR3 extends over 15 amino acids. The CDR3 here is CASSFGTGRLDTQYF. The DNA for the CDR3 is TGTGCCAGCAGTTTCGGGACAGGGAGATTAGATACGCAGTATTTT.

This chain joins TRBV13 and TRBJ1-1; 9 bases are a match to TRBD1. V trimming: 5 bases; J trimming: 5 bases; junction bases outside the gene matches: 6. The germline V gene encodes CDR1 PRHDT and CDR2 FYEKMQ (reference sequence). The CDR3 is made up of 14 amino acids. The DNA for the CDR3 is TGTGCCAGCAGCGTACAGGGGGCGACGACTGAAGCTTTCTTT. Translation: CASSVQGATTEAFF.

The chain employs TRBV28 and TRBJ2-1; 7 positions match TRBD1. The CDR3 extends over 14 amino acids. The V segment lost 6 bases and the J segment 3 bases; nucleotides outside the gene matches: 5. Germline-derived CDR1 and CDR2 are MDHEN and SYDVKM. CDR3 residues: CASSPRQGYNEQFF. CDR3 nucleotides: TGTGCCAGCAGCCCTCGACAGGGCTACAATGAGCAGTTCTTC.